Listed below are T cell receptor beta chains from one sample, sequenced in a study of OX40 agonist ivuxolimab in advanced cancers. Libraries were prepared by immunoSEQ multiplex PCR; TCRdb keeps only in-frame clonotypes and omits some of them. There are tens of thousands of clones in the sample; 80% to 90% occur only once, and 10% to 15% lies in the top ten. The sequences come from CD4+ or CD8+ T cells sorted from blood, collected in a trial of the OX40 agonist ivuxolimab. These receptors were obtained from an adult with an advanced solid tumor such as melanoma, head and neck, liver or kidney cancer. Each CDR3 is given with its conserved first and last residue.

cdr3_length: 15; v_call: TRBV7-4; cdr3_aa: CASSFSGGRTDTQYF
cdr3_length: 12; v_call: TRBV5-8; cdr3_aa: CASSHTAEKLFF
cdr3_length: 15; v_call: TRBV4-3; cdr3_aa: CASSQDTATNEKLFF
cdr3_length: 16; v_call: TRBV7-9; cdr3_aa: CASSLTRLLSTDTQYF
cdr3_length: 14; v_call: TRBV7-9; cdr3_aa: CASSLGQGNTEAFF
cdr3_length: 15; v_call: TRBV15; cdr3_aa: CATSPGVVSYNEQFF
cdr3_length: 14; v_call: TRBV27; cdr3_aa: CASSLASTSHEQYF
cdr3_length: 13; v_call: TRBV11-3; cdr3_aa: CASSPRLNTEAFF
cdr3_length: 17; v_call: TRBV14; cdr3_aa: CASSQVPQGHLGETQYF
cdr3_length: 14; v_call: TRBV10-3; cdr3_aa: CAISGQGYNQPQHF
cdr3_length: 15; v_call: TRBV19; cdr3_aa: CASIQMSTAQETQYF
cdr3_length: 16; v_call: TRBV13; cdr3_aa: CASSLQTSGSVHEQYF
cdr3_length: 16; v_call: TRBV5-1; cdr3_aa: CASSIAGTGGSETQYF
cdr3_length: 15; v_call: TRBV4-3; cdr3_aa: CASSQEDREGDEQYF
cdr3_length: 13; v_call: TRBV6-5; cdr3_aa: CASSYAGGNEQFF
cdr3_length: 12; v_call: TRBV11-1; cdr3_aa: CASSLDRFEAFF
cdr3_length: 16; v_call: TRBV7-9; cdr3_aa: CASSTHPGPSSYEQYF
cdr3_length: 14; v_call: TRBV6-5; cdr3_aa: CASTSPDGEETQYF
cdr3_length: 14; v_call: TRBV27; cdr3_aa: CASSFSANSYEQYF
cdr3_length: 13; v_call: TRBV13; cdr3_aa: CASSFTANTEAFF
cdr3_length: 13; v_call: TRBV2; cdr3_aa: CASSGEGVDGYTF
cdr3_length: 16; v_call: TRBV13; cdr3_aa: CASTLERGVPYNEQFF
cdr3_length: 13; v_call: TRBV5-4; cdr3_aa: CASRRDSHNEQFF
cdr3_length: 15; v_call: TRBV9; cdr3_aa: CASSVDGGITYEQYF
cdr3_length: 11; v_call: TRBV4-3; cdr3_aa: CATATGGELFF
cdr3_length: 14; v_call: TRBV7-9; cdr3_aa: CASSQTTAQETQYF
cdr3_length: 18; v_call: TRBV7-9; cdr3_aa: CASSLPGQGARSSYEQYF
cdr3_length: 12; v_call: TRBV6-5; cdr3_aa: CASSYSAGEQYF
cdr3_length: 16; v_call: TRBV5-5; cdr3_aa: CASSLILAGDHNEQFF
cdr3_length: 16; v_call: TRBV28; cdr3_aa: CASITGVFSYNSPLHF
cdr3_length: 15; v_call: TRBV6-6; cdr3_aa: CASSPSRGGNQPQHF
cdr3_length: 13; v_call: TRBV5-6; cdr3_aa: CASRGTGSYEQYF
cdr3_length: 11; v_call: TRBV6-6; cdr3_aa: CASRAGTEAFF
cdr3_length: 17; v_call: TRBV25-1; cdr3_aa: CASSEALAGTSTDTQYF
cdr3_length: 13; v_call: TRBV9; cdr3_aa: CASSPEDSYGYTF
cdr3_length: 11; v_call: TRBV30; cdr3_aa: CAWSVVSGAFF
cdr3_length: 14; v_call: TRBV28; cdr3_aa: CASSLARGADTQYF
cdr3_length: 10; v_call: TRBV7-9; cdr3_aa: CASSPYEQYF
cdr3_length: 13; v_call: TRBV6-4; cdr3_aa: CASSEGSGTEAFF
cdr3_length: 15; v_call: TRBV30; cdr3_aa: CAWSVPPGRSDEQFF
cdr3_length: 15; v_call: TRBV7-6; cdr3_aa: CASSRGHTTDTEAFF
cdr3_length: 12; v_call: TRBV9; cdr3_aa: CASSRGGGEAFF
cdr3_length: 11; v_call: TRBV6-5; cdr3_aa: CASVRWTEAFF
cdr3_length: 14; v_call: TRBV19; cdr3_aa: CASNLGGSGNEQFF
cdr3_length: 15; v_call: TRBV11-3; cdr3_aa: CASSLGGGDPYEQYF
cdr3_length: 13; v_call: TRBV27; cdr3_aa: CASSLGTAYEQYF
cdr3_length: 14; v_call: TRBV28; cdr3_aa: CASSLLSGQETQYF
cdr3_length: 13; v_call: TRBV7-3; cdr3_aa: CASSFYPSTEAFF
cdr3_length: 16; v_call: TRBV4-1; cdr3_aa: CASSQEGRLYTDTQYF
cdr3_length: 12; v_call: TRBV4-1; cdr3_aa: CASSQDEVLAFF
cdr3_length: 14; v_call: TRBV29-1; cdr3_aa: CSVEGGALNTEAFF
cdr3_length: 13; v_call: TRBV29-1; cdr3_aa: CTTRGPSTDTQYF
cdr3_length: 14; v_call: TRBV7-9; cdr3_aa: CASAARPSTDTQYF
cdr3_length: 12; v_call: TRBV11-2; cdr3_aa: CASNQPRAEAFF